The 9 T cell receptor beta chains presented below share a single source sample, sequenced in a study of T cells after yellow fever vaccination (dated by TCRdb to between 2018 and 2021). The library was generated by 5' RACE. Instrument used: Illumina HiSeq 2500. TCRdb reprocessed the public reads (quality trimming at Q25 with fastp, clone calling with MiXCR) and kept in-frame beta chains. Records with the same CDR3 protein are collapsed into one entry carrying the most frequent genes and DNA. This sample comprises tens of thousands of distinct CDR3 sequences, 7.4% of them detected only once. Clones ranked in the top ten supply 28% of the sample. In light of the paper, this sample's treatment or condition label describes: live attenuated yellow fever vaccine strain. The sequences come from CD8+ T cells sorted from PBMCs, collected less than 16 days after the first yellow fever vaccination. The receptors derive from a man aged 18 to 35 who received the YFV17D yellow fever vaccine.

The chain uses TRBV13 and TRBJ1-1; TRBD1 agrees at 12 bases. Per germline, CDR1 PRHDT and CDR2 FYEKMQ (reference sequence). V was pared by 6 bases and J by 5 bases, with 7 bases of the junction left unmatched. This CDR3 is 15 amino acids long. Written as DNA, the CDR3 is TGTGCCAGCAGTCTCTCGGGACAGGGGGCAACTGAAGCTTTCTTT. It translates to CASSLSGQGATEAFF.

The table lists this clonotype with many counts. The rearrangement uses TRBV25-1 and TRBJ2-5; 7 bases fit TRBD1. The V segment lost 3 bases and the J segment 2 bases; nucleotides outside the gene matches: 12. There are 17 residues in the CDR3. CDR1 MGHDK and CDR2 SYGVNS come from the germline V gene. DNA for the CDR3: TGTGCCAGCAGTGACCGAGGGGGCAGGAACCCGCAAGAGACCCAGTACTTC. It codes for CASSDRGGRNPQETQYF.

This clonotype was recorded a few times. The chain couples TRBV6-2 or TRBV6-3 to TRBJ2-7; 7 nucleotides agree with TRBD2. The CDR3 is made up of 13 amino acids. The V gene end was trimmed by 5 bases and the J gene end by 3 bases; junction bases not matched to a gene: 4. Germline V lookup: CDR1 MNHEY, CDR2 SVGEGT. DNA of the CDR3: TGTGCCAGCAGTCAAGGACTAGGCTACGAGCAGTACGTC. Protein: CASSQGLGYEQYV.

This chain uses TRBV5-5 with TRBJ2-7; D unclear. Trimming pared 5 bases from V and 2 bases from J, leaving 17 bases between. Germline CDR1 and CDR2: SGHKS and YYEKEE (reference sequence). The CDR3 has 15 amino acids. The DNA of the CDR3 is TGTGCCAGCAGGAGTGGGCGGAACCGTCCCTACGAGCAGTACGTC. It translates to CASRSGRNRPYEQYV.

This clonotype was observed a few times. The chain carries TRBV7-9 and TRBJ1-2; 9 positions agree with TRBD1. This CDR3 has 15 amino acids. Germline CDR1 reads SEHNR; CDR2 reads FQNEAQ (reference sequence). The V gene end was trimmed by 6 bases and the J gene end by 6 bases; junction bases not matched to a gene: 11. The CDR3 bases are TGTGCCAGCAGGGACCTGTTACAGGGGGCGGATGGCTACACCTTC. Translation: CASRDLLQGADGYTF.

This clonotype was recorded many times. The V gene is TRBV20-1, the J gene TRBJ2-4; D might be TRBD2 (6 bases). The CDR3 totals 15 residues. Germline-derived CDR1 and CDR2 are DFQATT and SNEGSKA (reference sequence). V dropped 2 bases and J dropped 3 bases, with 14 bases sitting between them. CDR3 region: CSARIGGEDKNIQYF. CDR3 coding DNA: TGCAGTGCTAGAATCGGCGGGGAAGACAAAAACATTCAGTACTTC.

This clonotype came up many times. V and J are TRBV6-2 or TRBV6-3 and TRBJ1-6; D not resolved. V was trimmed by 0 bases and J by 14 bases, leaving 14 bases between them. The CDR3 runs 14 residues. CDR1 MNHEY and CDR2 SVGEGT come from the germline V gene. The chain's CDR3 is CASSYSITAVALHF. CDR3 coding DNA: TGTGCCAGCAGTTACTCGATAACGGCGGTGGCCCTCCACTTT.

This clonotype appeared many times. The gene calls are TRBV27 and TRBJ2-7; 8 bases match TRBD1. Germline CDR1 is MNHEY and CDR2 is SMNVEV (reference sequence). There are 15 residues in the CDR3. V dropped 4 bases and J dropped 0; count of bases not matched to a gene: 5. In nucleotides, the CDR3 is TGTGCCAGCAGTTCCTCCGGGACAGGCTCCTACGAGCAGTACTTC. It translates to CASSSSGTGSYEQYF.

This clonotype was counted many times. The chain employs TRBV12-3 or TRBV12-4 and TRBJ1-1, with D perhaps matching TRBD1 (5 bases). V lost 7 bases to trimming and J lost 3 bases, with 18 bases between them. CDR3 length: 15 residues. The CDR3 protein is CASKAIKGGDTEAFF. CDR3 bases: TGTGCCAGCAAGGCCATTAAAGGAGGGGACACTGAAGCTTTCTTT.